The 14 T cell receptor beta chains reported below all come from one sample, sequenced in a study of post-analysis software for immune sequencing data. For these TCRs, the target antigens are not known. Regarding the study as a whole: Comparison of patients with controls showed a handful of TRBV segments more frequent in patients, TRBV5-6, TRBV5-1 and TRBV20-1 among them.

TCR beta cDNA libraries had unique molecular identifiers. TCRdb re-analysed the PCR reads in MiXCR, keeping a single row per CDR3 protein. The table shows roughly 580,000 distinct CDR3 sequences, with roughly 46% occurring only once. The sequenced sample was blood. The receptors were sampled from a girl between 5 and 17 years old with multiple sclerosis.

The chain joins TRBV9 to TRBJ2-1; 7 bases are a match to TRBD2. The CDR3 has 16 residues. V trimming: 4 bases; J trimming: 7 bases; junction bases outside the gene matches: 14. Germline V gene sequence: CDR1 SGDLS, CDR2 YYNGEE. The DNA for the CDR3 is TGTGCCAGCAGCCTTCTCGCGGGCGGGGGTGGGAATGAGCAGTTCTTC. Its protein product is CASSLLAGGGGNEQFF.

The chain joins TRBV15 to TRBJ2-1; D may match TRBD1 or TRBD2 (7 bases each). Between the trimmed V and J ends, which lost 5 bases and 9 bases, there was a span of 14 bases. Germline CDR1 reads LNHNV; CDR2 reads YYDKDF (reference sequence). The CDR3 extends over 13 amino acids. The CDR3 reads CATSLRGRGEQFF. CDR3 DNA: TGTGCCACCAGCCTCAGGGGGAGGGGTGAGCAGTTCTTC.

The chain couples TRBV6-5 to TRBJ1-2, with D unclear. This CDR3 is built from 13 residues. Germline-derived CDR1 and CDR2 are MNHEY and SVGAGI. Trimming stripped 6 bases from V and 4 bases from J, with 12 bases between. CDR3 nucleotide sequence: TGTGCCAGCAGCATCGACGCCTCCTATGGCTACACCTTC. Protein: CASSIDASYGYTF.

To note about this clonotype: The junction differs from germline at one of its ends, possibly a read error. The CDR3 DNA reads as TGCGCCATCAGCCCCGCCCAGGGTGGTCCCTACGAGCAGTACTTC. It codes for CAISPAQGGPYEQYF. The chain employs TRBV5-1 and TRBJ2-7; TRBD1 is a possible D gene (5 bases). Germline V gene lookup returns CDR1 SGHRS and CDR2 YFSETQ. This CDR3 region has 15 residues.

CDR3 sequence: CASSSTGGRPIRNYEQYF. The DNA of the CDR3 is TGTGCCAGCAGTTCTACAGGGGGCCGGCCTATAAGGAACTACGAGCAGTACTTC. The chain combines TRBV12-3 or TRBV12-4 with TRBJ2-7, with TRBD1 identical over 9 bases. The junction had 16 bases not matched to a gene; V was cut back by 4 bases and J by 3 bases. The CDR3 runs 18 residues.

The CDR3: CASSWGASQQFF. For the CDR3, the DNA is TGTGCCAGCAGTTGGGGAGCTTCCCAGCAGTTCTTC. The chain joins TRBV27 to TRBJ2-1, with a weak D call TRBD2 (5 bases). The CDR3 has 12 residues. With 4 bases removed from V and 11 bases from J, the gap between germline ends came to 12 bases. CDR1 and CDR2 (germline): MNHEY, SMNVEV (reference sequence).

This clonotype was seen a few times. The rearrangement uses TRBV27 and TRBJ2-3; D remains unclear. Per germline, CDR1 MNHEY and CDR2 SMNVEV (reference sequence). Trimming pared 3 bases from V and 2 bases from J, leaving 12 bases between. This CDR3 is 15 amino acids long. CDR3 DNA sequence: TGTGCCAGCAGTTTGGCCAGCGCCCTCACAGATACGCAGTATTTT. It is translated as CASSLASALTDTQYF.

This sequence joins TRBV9 and TRBJ2-1, with 8 bases identical to TRBD1. The CDR3 loop spans 17 amino acids. The V and J ends lost 2 bases and 7 bases, in that order; junction bases with no gene match: 14. The germline CDR1 and CDR2 sequences are SGDLS and YYNGEE. As DNA, the CDR3 is TGTGCCAGCAGCGTCGGACAGGGCCAACTAGCCATGAATGAGCAGTTCTTC. Residues: CASSVGQGQLAMNEQFF.

The V call is TRBV21-1, the J call TRBJ2-3; the table's TRBD1 call for D was not verified on the DNA. TRBV21-1 is listed as a pseudogene. The CDR3 contains 16 residues. CDR3 region: CASSPRTGDSTDTQYF. CDR3 nucleotides: TGTGCCAGCAGCCCCCGGACAGGGGATAGCACAGATACGCAGTATTTT.

This clonotype appeared once. V gene TRBV5-5 combines with J gene TRBJ1-2; weak D call: TRBD1 (6 bases). Per the germline V gene, CDR1 is SGHKS and CDR2 is YYEKEE (reference sequence). The V gene lost 0 bases and the J gene lost 4 bases, with 13 bases spanning the gap. The CDR3 loop spans 15 amino acids. The CDR3 DNA sequence: TGTGCCAGCAGCTTGGATGGGGGGCGCTTCTATGGCTACACCTTC. Encoded protein: CASSLDGGRFYGYTF.

This sequence joins TRBV9 and TRBJ2-1; the match to TRBD2 covers 10 bases. The trim removed 4 bases at V and 4 bases at J, leaving 11 bases unmatched. The V gene's germline CDR1 is SGDLS and CDR2 YYNGEE. This CDR3 has 17 amino acids. The CDR3 region is CASSLTPRTSGYNEQFF. As DNA, the CDR3 is TGTGCCAGCAGCCTAACTCCGAGGACTAGCGGTTACAATGAGCAGTTCTTC.

This clonotype was detected only once. The gene calls are TRBV12-3 or TRBV12-4 and TRBJ2-4, with 8 positions matching TRBD1. V dropped 3 bases and J dropped 6; count of bases not matched to a gene: 16. There are 18 residues in the CDR3. The CDR3 DNA follows: TGTGCCAGCAGTTTTGGAATCGGCAGGGGGCTAGGAGGAAACATTCAGTACTTC. Its protein product is CASSFGIGRGLGGNIQYF.

The sample holds a few counts of this clonotype. V gene TRBV29-1 combines with J gene TRBJ2-5; D perhaps matches TRBD2 (5 bases). This CDR3 has 13 amino acids. Germline V gives CDR1 SQVTM, CDR2 ANQGSEA. V was clipped by 4 bases and J by 5 bases, with 14 bases between them. Here the CDR3 DNA reads TGCAGCGTTGGGACTGCCTCGTGGGAGACCCAGTACTTC. Translated, it gives CSVGTASWETQYF.

This clonotype was found a few times. The genes are TRBV5-1 and TRBJ2-1; D is tentatively TRBD1 or TRBD2 (5 bases each). From germline, CDR1 is SGHRS and CDR2 YFSETQ. The CDR3 is made up of 14 amino acids. V was pared by 2 bases and J by 9 bases, with 15 bases between. The CDR3 DNA sequence: TGCGCCAGCAGCTTATTAGCAGCGAGGGGTGAGCAGTTCTTC. Amino acids: CASSLLAARGEQFF. Supplemented by reference TRBV5-1 and TRBJ2-1, the full variable domain reads KAGVTQTPRYLIKTRGQQVTLSCSPISGHRSVSWYQQTPGQGLQFLFEYFSETQRNKGNFPGRFSGRQFSNSRSEMNVSTLELGDSALYLCASSLLAARGEQFFGPGTRLTVL.